This T cell receptor beta chain originates from a study of blood T cells in healthy people across ages. Study results and limitations: Unsorted PBMC material precluded a definitive naive versus antigen-experienced comparison.

Notes on this clonotype: Its antigen is as yet unknown.

For the second PCR, which ran for roughly 7 to 11 cycles, a sample-barcoded 5' primer and a J-beta primer mix were used. TCRdb re-derived calls from the 5' RACE reads in MiXCR, one entry per CDR3 protein. The sample contains about 650,000 distinct CDR3 sequences, about 34% of which appear only once. The material sequenced was blood. The receptor's source is a woman older than 75 in good health.

CDR3 amino acids: CSAGGGTSGAREQYF. The DNA for the CDR3 is TGCAGTGCTGGAGGAGGGACCAGCGGGGCACGCGAGCAGTACTTC. The chain couples TRBV20-1 to TRBJ2-7; 7 positions agree with TRBD2. The germline gives CDR1 DFQATT, CDR2 SNEGSKA (reference sequence). The CDR3 runs to 15 residues. Losses at the gene ends were 5 bases for V and 6 bases for J; bases not matched to a gene: 16.